Reported below is one TCR beta chain. Its antigen is still unknown. CDR1 and CDR2 from the germline V gene are WNHNN and SYGVQD (reference sequence). The CDR3 length is 15 residues. Trimming pared 3 bases from V and 0 bases from J, leaving 9 bases between. The sample comes from a study of T cell responses to AZD1222 COVID-19 vaccine. Analyses pooled second doses at about 4 or about 12 weeks. Produced via immunoSEQ multiplex PCR; TCRdb's table is partial and in-frame only. Among 180,000 or so clones listed, about nine tenths were seen once. Study-wide results and caveats: AZD1222 recipients seropositive at baseline numbered only 6 or 7. CD4 TCRs linked to vaccination spanned spike, dominating at 160-218 and 743-854. The donors showed a predominance of white British ancestry and of females, with possible underestimation of clonal diversity.

V usage is TRBV10-1 and J usage is TRBJ2-1; no clear D gene. The origin of this receptor is an adult who received the AZD1222 COVID-19 vaccine. Source: peripheral blood, taken 28 days after the second AZD1222 dose. In nucleotides, the CDR3 is TGCGCCAGCAGTGATGGCGGTTTCTCCTACAATGAGCAGTTCTTC. It specifies CASSDGGFSYNEQFF.